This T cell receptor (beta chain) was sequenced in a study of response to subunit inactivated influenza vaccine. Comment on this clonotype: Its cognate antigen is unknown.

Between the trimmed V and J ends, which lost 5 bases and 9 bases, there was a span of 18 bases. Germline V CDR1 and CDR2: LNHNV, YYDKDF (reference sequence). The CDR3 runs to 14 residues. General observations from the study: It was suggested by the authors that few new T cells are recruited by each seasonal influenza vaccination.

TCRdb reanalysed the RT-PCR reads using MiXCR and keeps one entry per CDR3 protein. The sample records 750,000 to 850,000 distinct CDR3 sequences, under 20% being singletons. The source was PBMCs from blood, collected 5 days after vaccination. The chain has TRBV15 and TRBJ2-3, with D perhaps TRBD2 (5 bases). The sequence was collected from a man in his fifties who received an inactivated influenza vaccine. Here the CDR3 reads CATSQRGRVDTQYF. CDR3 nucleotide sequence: TGTGCCACCAGCCAGAGAGGGCGGGTCGACACGCAGTATTTT.